Below are 21 T cell receptor beta chains sequenced from a single sample in a study of beta chain features in type 1 diabetes. Study-wide results and limits: Moderate but significant shortening of TCRB CDR3s was recorded in all four CD4+ subsets from Type 1 diabetes patients.

The investigators reverse transcribed all of the isolated RNA, so they sequenced expressed TCRB transcripts. Assay used: immunoSEQ multiplex PCR; TCRdb lists only in-frame clones, some missing. The table lists around 250,000 clones, roughly 25% of them singletons. Their antigens are not known. Sequences were obtained from naive CD4+ T cells from blood. The receptors originated from a woman aged 30 to 39 with type 1 diabetes.

The rearrangement joins TRBV30 to TRBJ2-3; 10 bases are a match to TRBD2. The junction had 10 bases not matched to a gene; V was cut back by 4 bases and J by 0 bases. The CDR3 extends over 17 amino acids. Per germline, CDR1 GTSNPN and CDR2 SVGIG (reference sequence). Written as DNA, the CDR3 is TGTGCCTGGAATAGCGGGGGGACCTCCCCTAGCACAGATACGCAGTATTTT. It is translated as CAWNSGGTSPSTDTQYF. Combining the CDR3 with reference TRBV30 and TRBJ2-3 gives the whole variable domain SQTIHQWPATLVQPVGSPLSLECTVEGTSNPNLYWYRQAAGRGLQLLFYSVGIGQISSEVPQNLSASRPQDRQFILSSKKLLLSDSGFYLCAWNSGGTSPSTDTQYFGPGTRLTVL.

This clone was counted only a few times. This chain connects TRBV7-9 to TRBJ2-6; D uncertain. CDR3 length: 13 amino acids. With 5 bases removed from V and 4 bases from J, the gap between germline ends came to 6 bases. The germline V gene has CDR1 SEHNR and CDR2 FQNEAQ (reference sequence). CDR3 DNA: TGTGCCAGCAGCCCCGCGGGGGCCAACGTCCTGACTTTC. This gives the protein CASSPAGANVLTF.

This clone appeared a single time. This sequence joins TRBV9 and TRBJ2-7; 9 bases line up with TRBD2. The germline V gene has CDR1 SGDLS and CDR2 YYNGEE. The V gene end was trimmed by 4 bases and the J gene end by 5 bases; junction bases not matched to a gene: 13. The CDR3 sequence is 16 residues long. The CDR3 reads CASSPRAGTSLHEQYF. DNA of the CDR3: TGTGCCAGCAGCCCCCGAGCCGGGACTAGCCTCCACGAGCAGTACTTC.

This sequence joins TRBV18 and TRBJ2-3; tentative D call: TRBD2 (6 bases). V lost 2 bases and J 4 bases, leaving 16 bases between the germline ends. In germline, CDR1 is KGHSH, CDR2 LQKENI. This CDR3 region has 16 residues. This CDR3 is CASSPGGTSAPDTQYF. Written as DNA, the CDR3 is TGTGCCAGCTCACCAGGGGGGACTTCCGCCCCAGATACGCAGTATTTT.

J is TRBJ2-7 and V is TRBV9; 7 bases line up with TRBD1. V lost 4 bases to trimming and J lost 3 bases; unmatched junction nucleotides: 7. CDR3 length equals 14 residues. The germline V gene encodes CDR1 SGDLS and CDR2 YYNGEE. The CDR3 DNA sequence: TGTGCCAGCAGCCCCGGACAGGAACACTACGAGCAGTACTTC. As protein: CASSPGQEHYEQYF.

This clone was recorded a few times. The V call is TRBV29-1, the J call TRBJ1-3; D not certain. The V end lost 7 bases, the J end lost 0 bases, and 13 bases lay between the germline ends. From germline, CDR1 is SQVTM and CDR2 ANQGSEA. This CDR3 has 14 residues. CDR3 protein: CSAETPFSGNTIYF. DNA of the CDR3: TGCAGCGCTGAGACACCGTTCTCTGGAAACACCATATATTTT.

This clone has a handful of counts. The chain couples TRBV18 to TRBJ1-5; D perhaps matches TRBD1 (5 bases). The CDR3 extends over 14 amino acids. V gave up 3 bases and J gave up 3 bases, with 9 bases separating them. Germline CDR1 reads KGHSH; CDR2 reads LQKENI. Here the CDR3 reads CASSPEGVNQPQHF. CDR3 bases: TGTGCCAGCTCACCGGAAGGGGTCAATCAGCCCCAGCATTTT.

The gene calls are TRBV2 and TRBJ2-1, with unresolved D. Germline V CDR1 and CDR2: SNHLY, FYNNEI. V shed 6 bases and J shed 4 bases, with 10 bases lying between them. There are 13 residues in the CDR3. The CDR3 region is CASSVGSYNEQFF. In DNA form, the CDR3 reads TGTGCCAGCAGCGTCGGGTCATACAATGAGCAGTTCTTC.

The J gene is TRBJ1-3, the V gene TRBV29-1; D is undetermined. The germline CDR1 and CDR2 sequences are SQVTM and ANQGSEA. Trimming took off 6 bases at V and 0 bases at J, with 9 bases between the two ends. The CDR3 is 13 residues long. In DNA, the CDR3 is TGCAGCGTCGGTCCGCTCTCTGGAAACACCATATATTTT. It is translated as CSVGPLSGNTIYF.

The chain combines TRBV30 with TRBJ1-5, with 8 positions matching TRBD1. This CDR3 has 14 residues. J gave up 6 bases and V 0 bases, and 4 bases lay outside the gene matches. Germline values: CDR1 GTSNPN, CDR2 SVGIG (reference sequence). CDR3 sequence: CAWSVAGGFQPQHF. CDR3 DNA sequence: TGTGCCTGGAGTGTAGCAGGGGGCTTTCAGCCCCAGCATTTT.

The rearrangement links TRBV4-1 to TRBJ2-2; 10 bases match TRBD2. Trimming removed 3 bases from V and 3 bases from J; junction bases left unmatched: 10. Germline V gene data show CDR1 as MGHRA and CDR2 as YSYEKL. The CDR3 loop spans 18 amino acids. The CDR3 DNA reads TGCGCCAGCAGCCAGGTTTTTAGCGGGAGGCGGGACACCGGGGAGCTGTTTTTT. Residues: CASSQVFSGRRDTGELFF.

This clone was recorded a few times. The V call is TRBV5-1, the J call TRBJ2-7; TRBD2 aligns across 7 bases. V lost 0 bases to trimming and J lost 5 bases; unmatched junction nucleotides: 8. Germline V CDR1 and CDR2: SGHRS, YFSETQ. The CDR3 spans 15 residues. The CDR3 DNA reads TGCGCCAGCAGCTTGGATGCGGGAGCGGGGAACGAGCAGTACTTC. This translates into CASSLDAGAGNEQYF.

This clone was observed a few times. V usage is TRBV2 and J usage is TRBJ2-7, with TRBD2 identical over 12 bases. V lost 3 bases to trimming and J lost 4 bases; unmatched junction nucleotides: 1. CDR1 is SNHLY, CDR2 FYNNEI, per germline. The CDR3 extends over 14 amino acids. The CDR3 is CASSETSGSYEQYF. CDR3 nucleotide sequence: TGTGCCAGCAGTGAGACTAGCGGGAGTTACGAGCAGTACTTC.

The V gene is TRBV9, the J gene TRBJ2-7; 9 positions match TRBD1. This CDR3 has 14 residues. With V trimmed by 0 bases and J by 2 bases, 0 bases remained unmatched. Germline V gene data show CDR1 as SGDLS and CDR2 as YYNGEE. CDR3 region: CASSVDRGPYEQYF. CDR3 nucleotide sequence: TGTGCCAGCAGCGTAGACAGGGGGCCCTACGAGCAGTACTTC. Full variable domain (outside the CDR3, taken from reference TRBV9 and TRBJ2-7): DSGVTQTPKHLITATGQRVTLRCSPRSGDLSVYWYQQSLDQGLQFLIQYYNGEERAKGNILERFSAQQFPDLHSELNLSSLELGDSALYFCASSVDRGPYEQYFGPGTRLTVT.

This clone was picked up a small number of times. The chain joins TRBV11-3 to TRBJ1-4, with a possible D match to TRBD1 (5 bases). Germline values: CDR1 SGHNT, CDR2 YENEEA. V was clipped by 5 bases and J by 5 bases, with 12 bases between them. The CDR3 extends over 14 amino acids. The CDR3 sequence is CASSLLRGNEKLFF. Written as DNA, the CDR3 is TGTGCCAGCAGCCTCCTCCGGGGGAATGAAAAACTGTTTTTT.

This clone has just a few counts. The CDR3 bases are TGCAGCGTTGAGAGGGACAAAACGAACACCGGGGAGCTGTTTTTT. It encodes CSVERDKTNTGELFF. The chain recombines TRBV29-1 with TRBJ2-2; D is perhaps TRBD1 (6 bases). CDR1 is SQVTM and CDR2 is ANQGSEA in the germline V gene. CDR3 length equals 15 residues. V lost 3 bases to trimming and J lost 0 bases, with 11 bases between them.

The chain recombines TRBV5-1 with TRBJ2-7; TRBD2 matches 8 bases. CDR3 size: 13 residues. Trimming took 4 bases from V and 3 from J; bases not matched to a gene: 3. CDR1 is SGHRS and CDR2 is YFSETQ in the germline V gene. CDR3 loop: CASSLLADYEQYF. In DNA form, the CDR3 reads TGCGCCAGCAGCCTACTAGCGGACTACGAGCAGTACTTC.

The chain employs TRBV6-5 and TRBJ2-5; TRBD1 is a possible D gene (5 bases). CDR1 is MNHEY, CDR2 SVGAGI, per germline. This CDR3 is 13 amino acids long. Trimming stripped 6 bases from V and 5 bases from J, with 13 bases between. DNA for the CDR3: TGTGCCAGCAGCAAGGGGTTGGGTGAGACCCAGTACTTC. Its protein is CASSKGLGETQYF.

A few counts support this clone. The chain recombines TRBV5-1 with TRBJ2-3; perhaps TRBD1 as D (5 bases). The germline V and J ends were trimmed by 3 bases and 2 bases, with 13 bases remaining between them. CDR1 and CDR2 from the germline V gene are SGHRS and YFSETQ. The CDR3 runs 15 residues. Written as DNA, the CDR3 is TGCGCCAGCAGCTCCGGACAAGCAGCCACAGATACGCAGTATTTT. Translating gives CASSSGQAATDTQYF.

This clone was counted between two and nine times. The CDR3 reads CSVTLGGNYGYTF. The CDR3 region has the DNA TGCAGCGTGACTCTAGGGGGTAACTATGGCTACACCTTC. The rearrangement joins TRBV29-1 to TRBJ1-2, with a possible D match to TRBD1 (6 bases). CDR1 is SQVTM and CDR2 is ANQGSEA in the germline V gene. V dropped 6 bases and J dropped 1 base, with 12 bases sitting between them. CDR3 length: 13 amino acids.

The table lists this clone with a few counts. J is TRBJ2-4 and V is TRBV7-3; 8 nucleotides line up with TRBD2. Germline trimming cut 1 base from V and 6 bases from J; bases unmatched to any gene: 5. CDR1 is SGHTA, CDR2 FQGTGA, per germline. The CDR3 consists of 15 residues. CDR3: CASSLIAGFVNIQYF. The CDR3 region has the DNA TGTGCCAGCAGCTTAATAGCGGGATTCGTAAACATTCAGTACTTC.